Below, one T cell receptor beta chain is given with its context. What antigen it recognizes has not been identified. Base qualities are not at hand, and no much larger clone is one base apart. The label giving this sample's time point can be read as: approximately eleven months on ibrutinib. For TCR beta library preparation, roughly 2 micrograms of genomic DNA was extracted from cryopreserved PBMCs. High-throughput TCR beta sequencing was performed on longitudinal blood samples from CLL patients receiving ibrutinib monotherapy. The patients were enrolled in a single-center, open-label phase 2 trial of ibrutinib monotherapy. CDR1 SQVTM and CDR2 ANQGSEA are derived from the germline V gene. The junction carries 15 bases between V and J, which are trimmed by 6 bases and 0 bases respectively. From the cysteine through the phenylalanine, the CDR3 covers 15 amino acids. The DNA shown is the 45-base CDR3, in frame from base 1.

This entry belongs to a study of cytotoxic CD8 clonotypes in ibrutinib-treated CLL (dated by TCRdb to the early 2020s). Broadly, across the study: In this cohort, around 14 patients were treatment-naive and more than 9 were relapsed/refractory, while some 18 had unmutated IGHV. Responses were partial in 25 or so patients and complete in 2; after median about 70 months follow-up, roughly 14 stayed in remission and some twelve progressed. Response samples were obtained after a median of 12 months of treatment, with a range of about 6 to 36 months. An average of around 250,000 productive templates and approximately 90,000 productive rearrangements was obtained per sample. Longitudinal samples were available for about 30% of the roughly 86 trial participants. Cryopreserved peripheral blood mononuclear cells were collected before treatment, at response, and at either disease progression or sustained remission. Every remission and progressive disease sample was obtained while ibrutinib was still being received by the patients.

On the study overall, not on this receptor specifically: Public clonotypes were found to be uncommon and were observed to contract or remain stable during treatment; the increase in clonality was shown to reflect expansion of private clonotypes at ibrutinib response. Baseline clonality was found to be higher than that of age-matched healthy donors and was strongly correlated with circulating CD8+ T-cell counts. An increase in clonality was observed at ibrutinib response, with clonality remaining stable during sustained remission and falling back toward baseline at progression. Sampling times were not matched between sustained-remission and progressing patients, and lymph node repertoires were not studied.

The goal of deep resolution MiSeq sequencing was a depth between 1 in 1 million and 1 in 200,000 T cells, and coverage averaged 10x per clonotype. The immunoSEQ hsTCRB Kit was used to generate the TCR beta libraries. The study's own analysis went as follows. Data were analyzed with ImmunoSEQ Data Assistant and ImmunoSEQ Analyzer, with V, D and J genes assigned per IMGT definitions. Clonality, which ranges from 0 to 1, was calculated as one minus the normalized Shannon entropy of productive rearrangement frequencies. Only overrepresented clonotypes making up at least 0.05% of the repertoire of each patient were included in the public clonotype analysis. About a dozen age-matched healthy donor repertoires from immuneACCESS served as clonality controls. As stored in TCRdb, this immuneACCESS dataset retains in-frame rearrangements with V and J assigned. A fraction of the clones does not appear; measured against another copy, unresolved V genes explain less than half of the discrepancy, and the remainder lacks a known reason. The V and J calls and clone size come from that table; D and trimming were worked out from the DNA. This sample is represented by around 200,000 clones; roughly three quarters of them were singletons. The ten largest clones add up to about an eighth of the sample.

The material was PBMCs, obtained after 12 months of ibrutinib treatment. The receptor was isolated from a human donor with chronic lymphocytic leukemia. The chain is assembled from TRBV29-1 and TRBJ1-3; the D gene remains uncertain. The encoded CDR3 is CSVARGTDSGNTIYF. The DNA sequence follows: TGCAGCGTGGCGCGCGGAACAGACTCTGGAAACACCATATATTTT.